Shown below are 20 T cell receptor beta chains from a single sample sequenced in a study of blood T cell repertoires in COVID-19. The assay was immunoSEQ multiplex PCR, and TCRdb's table has in-frame clones only and misses some. The profile covers 120,000 to 150,000 clones, with approximately 85% appearing a single time and just under 3% taken by the ten largest. The sequenced material came from peripheral blood. Source of these receptors: a man in his fifties or sixties with acute or convalescent COVID-19.

As regards this clone: Germline and junction disagree at one end, which may indicate a read error. This rearrangement joins TRBV7-7 to TRBJ2-1; 7 nucleotides line up with TRBD2. CDR3 length: 17 amino acids. Germline V gene data show CDR1 as SSHAT and CDR2 as FNYEAQ (reference sequence). The CDR3 reads CASSLDGPSGSYNEQFF. The CDR3 DNA reads as TGTGCTAGCAGCTTAGATGGCCCTAGCGGCTCCTACAATGAGCAGTTCTTC.

The V gene is TRBV2, the J gene TRBJ2-1; TRBD1 agrees at 7 bases. CDR1 and CDR2 from the germline V gene are SNHLY and FYNNEI. There are 12 residues in the CDR3. V lost 6 bases, J lost 10 bases, and 6 bases stayed unmatched. The CDR3 loop reads CASRAQGEEQFF. The CDR3 nucleotides are TGTGCCAGCAGGGCCCAGGGGGAAGAGCAGTTCTTC.

The gene calls are TRBV3-1 (or the pseudogene TRBV3-2) and TRBJ2-7; possibly TRBD2 for D (5 bases). V gave up 4 bases and J gave up 6 bases, with 13 bases separating them. The germline V gene has CDR1 LGHDT and CDR2 YNNKEL (reference sequence). The CDR3 extends over 13 amino acids. CDR3 region: CASSPITSREQYF. Written as DNA, the CDR3 is TGTGCCAGCAGCCCCATTACTAGTCGCGAGCAGTACTTC.

The rearrangement joins TRBV2 to TRBJ1-2, with D perhaps matching TRBD1 (5 bases). Germline loops: CDR1 SNHLY, CDR2 FYNNEI. The V gene lost 7 bases and the J gene lost 4 bases, with 13 bases spanning the gap. The CDR3 is 13 amino acids. The chain's CDR3 is CASNEGLAYGYTF. CDR3 bases: TGTGCCAGCAATGAGGGGCTCGCCTATGGCTACACCTTC.

The count of this clone is one. This chain uses TRBV12-3 or TRBV12-4 with TRBJ2-5; D gene ambiguous. The CDR3 spans 13 residues. Trimming left V 7 bases short and J 0 bases short, with 9 bases between. CDR3 region: CASTRGYQETQYF. CDR3 bases: TGTGCCAGCACCCGAGGATACCAAGAGACCCAGTACTTC.

V is TRBV28 and J is TRBJ1-5, with 9 bases fitting TRBD1. The CDR3 has 15 residues. The V gene's germline CDR1 is MDHEN and CDR2 SYDVKM. V gave up 6 bases and J gave up 5 bases; unmatched junction bases: 8. The CDR3 loop is CASRLGQGYYQPQHF. Here the CDR3 DNA reads TGTGCCAGCAGGCTGGGACAGGGATATTATCAGCCCCAGCATTTT.

The rearrangement joins TRBV7-9 to TRBJ2-3, with 7 bases matching TRBD2. Losses at the gene ends were 1 base for V and 1 base for J; bases not matched to a gene: 2. The CDR3 covers 15 residues. Per the germline V gene, CDR1 is SEHNR and CDR2 is FQNEAQ (reference sequence). As DNA, the CDR3 is TGTGCCAGCAGCTTAGGGGGGAGGGGCACAGATACGCAGTATTTT. Protein product: CASSLGGRGTDTQYF.

The chain joins TRBV30 to TRBJ2-7, with 11 bases that match TRBD2. Losses at the gene ends were 4 bases for V and 3 bases for J; bases not matched to a gene: 2. Germline lookup yields CDR1 GTSNPN and CDR2 SVGIG (reference sequence). The CDR3 has 13 amino acids. The CDR3 sequence: CAWTTSGSYEQYF. The DNA of the CDR3 is TGTGCCTGGACAACTAGCGGGAGCTACGAGCAGTACTTC. The full variable domain, its missing parts supplied by reference TRBV30 and TRBJ2-7, is SQTIHQWPATLVQPVGSPLSLECTVEGTSNPNLYWYRQAAGRGLQLLFYSVGIGQISSEVPQNLSASRPQDRQFILSSKKLLLSDSGFYLCAWTTSGSYEQYFGPGTRLTVT.

The chain links TRBV27 to TRBJ2-1; TRBD1 matches at 11 bases. Germline V CDR1 and CDR2: MNHEY, SMNVEV (reference sequence). V shed 2 bases and J 3 bases; nucleotides not matched to a gene: 0. This CDR3 is built from 15 residues. CDR3 coding DNA: TGTGCCAGCAGTTTAGGGACAGGGGGCTACAATGAGCAGTTCTTC. This translates into CASSLGTGGYNEQFF.

The V call is TRBV11-2, the J call TRBJ1-5; the D gene is possibly TRBD1 (5 bases). Germline values: CDR1 SGHAT, CDR2 FQNNGV. The CDR3 sequence is 15 residues long. Trimming removed 6 bases from V and 4 bases from J, with 16 bases in between. CDR3 protein: CASSFGYGGNQPQHF. CDR3 coding DNA: TGTGCCAGCAGTTTTGGATACGGGGGGAATCAGCCCCAGCATTTT. Looking up the rest from reference TRBV11-2 and TRBJ1-5 gives the full variable domain: EAGVAQSPRYKIIEKRQSVAFWCNPISGHATLYWYQQILGQGPKLLIQFQNNGVVDDSQLPKDRFSAERLKGVDSTLKIQPAKLEDSAVYLCASSFGYGGNQPQHFGDGTRLSIL.

The chain couples TRBV4-1 to TRBJ1-2, with 7 bases aligning to TRBD1. CDR1 is MGHRA, CDR2 YSYEKL, per germline. The V segment lost 4 bases and the J segment 0 bases; nucleotides outside the gene matches: 2. CDR3 length equals 14 residues. CDR3 protein: CASSLQGTNYGYTF. The CDR3 bases are TGCGCCAGCAGCCTACAGGGGACTAACTATGGCTACACCTTC.

This clone was seen a handful of times. The rearrangement uses TRBV20-1 and TRBJ1-2; no reliable D call. V lost 3 bases to trimming and J lost 5 bases, with 16 bases between them. The germline V gene encodes CDR1 DFQATT and CDR2 SNEGSKA (reference sequence). The CDR3 runs to 14 residues. CDR3 amino acids: CSASELQPLYGYTF. DNA of the CDR3: TGCAGTGCTAGTGAGTTACAGCCCTTGTATGGCTACACCTTC.

The chain joins TRBV11-3 to TRBJ1-1, with TRBD1 identical over 7 bases. Germline CDR1 is SGHNT and CDR2 is YENEEA. V dropped 1 base and J dropped 4; count of bases not matched to a gene: 9. This CDR3 has 16 amino acids. In DNA form, the CDR3 reads TGTGCCAGCAGCTTAGGTTTTAGGGGGCGGACCACTGAAGCTTTCTTT. Amino acids: CASSLGFRGRTTEAFF.

The chain couples TRBV7-9 to TRBJ1-2; the match to TRBD1 covers 11 bases. J lost 8 bases, V lost 6 bases, and 5 bases had no gene match. The germline V gene has CDR1 SEHNR and CDR2 FQNEAQ (reference sequence). This CDR3 has 13 residues. CDR3 bases: TGTGCCAGCAGTTTGGACAGGGGGCAAGGCTACACCTTC. Translation gives CASSLDRGQGYTF.

The chain uses TRBV2 and TRBJ2-3; TRBD1 matches at 7 bases. This CDR3 has 13 residues. V gave up 5 bases and J gave up 5 bases; unmatched junction bases: 4. The germline gives CDR1 SNHLY, CDR2 FYNNEI. CDR3 DNA sequence: TGTGCCAGCAGTCTATCAGGGGGAGATACGCAGTATTTT. Protein: CASSLSGGDTQYF.

This chain links TRBV5-4 with TRBJ2-3, with 9 positions matching TRBD2. The V and J ends lost 4 bases and 4 bases, in that order; junction bases with no gene match: 7. CDR1 and CDR2 from the germline V gene are SGHNT and YYREEE (reference sequence). The CDR3 has 15 residues. The CDR3: CASSAQRGAPDTQYF. In DNA, the CDR3 is TGTGCCAGCAGCGCCCAGCGGGGGGCCCCAGATACGCAGTATTTT.

The rearrangement joins TRBV12-3 or TRBV12-4 to TRBJ1-5; D is unresolved. V lost 3 bases and J 5 bases, leaving 5 bases between the germline ends. The CDR3 has 12 amino acids. The CDR3 nucleotides are TGTGCCAGCAGTTTGTGGCATCAGCCCCAGCATTTT. Its translation is CASSLWHQPQHF.

V usage is TRBV6-5 and J usage is TRBJ2-2; no reliable D call. V dropped 3 bases and J dropped 0 bases, with 8 bases sitting between them. Germline loops: CDR1 MNHEY, CDR2 SVGAGI. CDR3 length: 15 amino acids. The CDR3 DNA is TGTGCCAGCAGTTATTGGCAGACGAACACCGGGGAGCTGTTTTTT. Translation: CASSYWQTNTGELFF.

The V call is TRBV24-1, the J call TRBJ2-7; tentative D call: TRBD2 (5 bases). V dropped 3 bases and J dropped 2 bases, with 16 bases sitting between them. The CDR3 covers 16 residues. Germline loops: CDR1 KGHDR, CDR2 SFDVKD. CDR3 in DNA: TGTGCCACCAGTGATGGGAGACGGACTGTCACCTACGAGCAGTACTTC. Translating it yields CATSDGRRTVTYEQYF.

The chain carries TRBV4-1 and TRBJ2-1, with D possibly being TRBD1 (5 bases). This CDR3 has 15 amino acids. Germline V gives CDR1 MGHRA, CDR2 YSYEKL. V was cut by 2 bases and J by 4 bases, with 12 bases left in between. CDR3 in amino acids: CASSQQGQAYNEQFF. The CDR3 nucleotides are TGCGCCAGCAGCCAACAGGGCCAGGCGTACAATGAGCAGTTCTTC.